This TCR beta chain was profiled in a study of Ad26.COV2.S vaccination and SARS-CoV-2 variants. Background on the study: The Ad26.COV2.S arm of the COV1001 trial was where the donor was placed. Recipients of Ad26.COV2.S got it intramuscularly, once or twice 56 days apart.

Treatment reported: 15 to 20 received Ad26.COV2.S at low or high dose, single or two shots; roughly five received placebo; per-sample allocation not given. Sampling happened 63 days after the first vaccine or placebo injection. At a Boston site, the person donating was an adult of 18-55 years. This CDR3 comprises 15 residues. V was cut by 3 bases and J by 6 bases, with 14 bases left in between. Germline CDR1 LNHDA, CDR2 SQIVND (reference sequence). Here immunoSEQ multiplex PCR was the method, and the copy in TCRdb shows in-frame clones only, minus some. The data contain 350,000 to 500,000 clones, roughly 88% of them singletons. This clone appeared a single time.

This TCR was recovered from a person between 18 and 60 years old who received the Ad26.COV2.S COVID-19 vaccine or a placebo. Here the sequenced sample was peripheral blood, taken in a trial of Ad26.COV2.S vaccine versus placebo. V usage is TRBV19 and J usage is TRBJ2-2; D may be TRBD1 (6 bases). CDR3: CASSMVLQGSGELFF. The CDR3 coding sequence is TGTGCCAGTAGTATGGTTTTACAGGGTTCCGGGGAGCTGTTTTTT.